This record looks at one T cell receptor (beta chain) sequence and its context. Its antigen is still unknown. The CDR3 has 14 residues. With V trimmed by 4 bases and J by 7 bases, 9 bases remained unmatched. CDR1 is SGHRS and CDR2 is YFSETQ in the germline V gene. Time point: newly diagnosed GD, antithyroid drugs for less than 3 months. Construction of the TCR library relied on RNA isolated from PBMCs. This specimen belongs to a study of regulatory T cells in long-lasting Graves disease. About the research overall: Newly diagnosed Graves' patients had taken antithyroid drugs under 3 months. Regarding the study as a whole: Limited sample numbers may have lowered accuracy.

With iRepertoire HTBI primers and Arm-PCR of CDR3 regions, TCR beta libraries were built. TCRdb processed the multiplex PCR reads anew with MiXCR; each CDR3 protein has one entry. The sample yields some 320,000 distinct CDR3 sequences, 15% to 20% seen once. This sequence was found in a female donor with Graves disease. The J gene is TRBJ1-1, the V gene TRBV5-1; 8 bases line up with TRBD1. The sample consisted of peripheral blood mononuclear cells (PBMCs), taken at new diagnosis, from a patient treated with antithyroid drugs. The CDR3 bases are TGCGCCAGCAGCCTCGGGACAGGCCCCTTTGAAGCTTTCTTT. Its translation is CASSLGTGPFEAFF.